This T cell receptor (beta chain) was sequenced in a study of T-cell reconstitution after alpha-beta-depleted transplantation in children. The CDR3 totals 13 residues. The V and J ends lost 4 bases and 3 bases respectively, with 9 bases between them. Germline V gene sequence: CDR1 SGHTA, CDR2 FQGNSA. As it was prepared, the TCRbeta library received unique molecular identifiers. TCRdb re-analysed the PCR reads in MiXCR, keeping a single row per CDR3 protein. This table holds some 300,000 distinct CDR3 sequences, around a tenth found once. Regarding this clonotype: The antigen is unknown.

Findings of the study overall: Diversity of TCRbeta at day 60 was high in some patients, arising from surviving recipient T cells and thymic progenitors. Two months or so post-transplant, alpha-beta T cells reportedly derived from several hundred expanded graft clones. It was newly produced T cells that mostly accounted for T-cell counts and diversity one year after transplant.

The genes are TRBV7-2 and TRBJ1-2; no firm D call. The sequencing used PBMCs, collected before TCRalphabeta/CD19-depleted stem cell transplant. The sequence came from a boy in the first two years of life with acute myeloid leukemia, due to receive a stem cell transplant. DNA of the CDR3: TGTGCCAGCAGCTCTAATACTCACTATGGCTACACCTTC. It translates to CASSSNTHYGYTF.